A single sample gave rise to the 3 T cell receptor beta chains below, sequenced in a study of shared clonotypes between healthy human individuals. Here immunoSEQ multiplex PCR was the method, and the copy in TCRdb shows in-frame clones only, minus some. Among 2 million to 3 million clones listed, over 85% were seen once. Source material: naive CD4+ T cells from PBMCs. Described subset: CD45RA+ positively selected. These receptors all come from a man between 18 and 35 years old in good health. Some clones in this sample may be carry-over from other donors' samples.

The chain employs TRBV4-3 and TRBJ2-7; D unresolved. From germline, CDR1 is LGHNA and CDR2 YSLEER. V was clipped by 0 bases and J by 7 bases, with 10 bases between them. This CDR3 has 13 amino acids. The CDR3 sequence: CASSQDLGREQYF. The CDR3, as DNA: TGCGCCAGCAGCCAAGACCTGGGCCGTGAGCAGTACTTC.

This clone was found once. Within the sample, other DNA sequences also encode this same CDR3. The CDR3 bases are TGCGCCAGCAGCTTACAGGGTTCCGGGGCCAACGTCCTGACTTTC. This codes for CASSLQGSGANVLTF. The chain joins TRBV5-1 to TRBJ2-6; a weak D match, TRBD1 (6 bases). Germline lookup yields CDR1 SGHRS and CDR2 YFSETQ. Deletions cut 2 bases from V and 4 bases from J, with 10 bases between. There are 15 residues in the CDR3.

This chain joins TRBV7-2 and TRBJ1-2; 7 nucleotides match TRBD1. The trim removed 1 base at V and 0 bases at J, leaving 2 bases unmatched. This CDR3 has 15 amino acids. Germline lookup yields CDR1 SGHTA and CDR2 FQGNSA. The CDR3 here is CASSLGGTANYGYTF. In DNA form, the CDR3 reads TGTGCCAGCAGCTTAGGGGGGACAGCTAACTATGGCTACACCTTC.